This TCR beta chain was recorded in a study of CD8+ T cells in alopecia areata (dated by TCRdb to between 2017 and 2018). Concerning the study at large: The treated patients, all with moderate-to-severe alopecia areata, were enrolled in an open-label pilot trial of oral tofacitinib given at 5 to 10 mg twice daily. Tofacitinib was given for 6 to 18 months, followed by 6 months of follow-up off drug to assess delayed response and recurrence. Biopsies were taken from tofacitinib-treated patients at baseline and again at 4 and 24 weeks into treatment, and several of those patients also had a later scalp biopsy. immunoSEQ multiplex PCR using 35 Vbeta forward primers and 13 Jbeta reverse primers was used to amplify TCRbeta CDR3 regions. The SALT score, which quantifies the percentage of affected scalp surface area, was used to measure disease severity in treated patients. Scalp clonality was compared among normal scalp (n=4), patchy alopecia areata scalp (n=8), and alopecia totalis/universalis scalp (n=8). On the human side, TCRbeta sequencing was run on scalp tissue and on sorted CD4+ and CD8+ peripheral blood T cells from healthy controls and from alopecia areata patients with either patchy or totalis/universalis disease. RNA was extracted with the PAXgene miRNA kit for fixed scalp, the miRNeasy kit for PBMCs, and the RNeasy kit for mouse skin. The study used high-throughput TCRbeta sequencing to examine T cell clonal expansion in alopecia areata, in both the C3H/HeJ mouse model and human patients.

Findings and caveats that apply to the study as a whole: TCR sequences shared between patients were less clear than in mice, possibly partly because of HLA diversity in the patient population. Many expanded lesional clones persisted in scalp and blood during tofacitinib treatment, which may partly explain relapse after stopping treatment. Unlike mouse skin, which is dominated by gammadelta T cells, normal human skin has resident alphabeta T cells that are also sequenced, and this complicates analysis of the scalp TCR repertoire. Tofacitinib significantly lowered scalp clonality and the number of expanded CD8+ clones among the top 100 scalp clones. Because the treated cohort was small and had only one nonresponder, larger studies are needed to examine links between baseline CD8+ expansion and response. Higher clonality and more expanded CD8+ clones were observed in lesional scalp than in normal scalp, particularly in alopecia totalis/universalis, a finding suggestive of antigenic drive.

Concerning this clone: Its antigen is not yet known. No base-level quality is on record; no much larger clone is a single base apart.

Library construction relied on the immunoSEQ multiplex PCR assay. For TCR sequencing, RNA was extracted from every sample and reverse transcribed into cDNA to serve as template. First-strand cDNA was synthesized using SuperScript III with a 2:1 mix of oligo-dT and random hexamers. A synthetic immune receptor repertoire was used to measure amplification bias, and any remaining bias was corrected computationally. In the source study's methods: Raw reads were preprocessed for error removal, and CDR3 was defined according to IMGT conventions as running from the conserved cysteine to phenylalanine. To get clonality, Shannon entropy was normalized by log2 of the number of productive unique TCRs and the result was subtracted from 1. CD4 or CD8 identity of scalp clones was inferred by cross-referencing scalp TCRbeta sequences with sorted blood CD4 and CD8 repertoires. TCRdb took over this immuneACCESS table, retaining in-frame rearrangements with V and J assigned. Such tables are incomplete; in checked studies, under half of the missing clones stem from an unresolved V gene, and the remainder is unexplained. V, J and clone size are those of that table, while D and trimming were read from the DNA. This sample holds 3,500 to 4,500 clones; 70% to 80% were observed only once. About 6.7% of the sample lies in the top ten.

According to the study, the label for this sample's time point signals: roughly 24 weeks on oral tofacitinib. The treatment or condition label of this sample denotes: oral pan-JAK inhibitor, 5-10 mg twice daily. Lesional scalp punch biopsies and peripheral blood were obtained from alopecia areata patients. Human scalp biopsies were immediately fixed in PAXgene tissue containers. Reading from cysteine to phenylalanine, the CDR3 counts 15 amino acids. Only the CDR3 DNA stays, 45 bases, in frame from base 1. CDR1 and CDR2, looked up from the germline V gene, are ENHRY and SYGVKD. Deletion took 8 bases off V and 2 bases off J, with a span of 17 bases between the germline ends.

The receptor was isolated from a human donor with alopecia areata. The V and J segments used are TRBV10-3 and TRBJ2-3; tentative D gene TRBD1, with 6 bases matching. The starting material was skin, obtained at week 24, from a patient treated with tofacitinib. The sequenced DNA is TGTGCCATCGGCGACAGGAGTGGAGCCACAGATACGCAGTATTTT. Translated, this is CAIGDRSGATDTQYF.